This T cell receptor (beta chain) was recorded in a study of T cells expressing NK-cell markers. Details on this clonotype: Antigen specificity is unknown.

Broader study findings: These clonotypes, the leaders elsewhere, also led the CD3+CD56-NKG2C+ fraction in a handful of donors.

TCRdb reanalyzed the 5' RACE reads and collapses them to one entry per CDR3 protein, without DNA. The ten top clones account for 50% to 75%, within a sample of thousands of distinct CDR3 sequences. CDR1 is LGHNA and CDR2 is YNFKEQ in the germline V gene. CDR3 length: 15 amino acids. This TCR came from a man aged 18 to 30 in good health. This chain joins TRBV4-2 and TRBJ2-1; no DNA is available, so the TRBD1 call from TCRdb remains unchecked. Sequencing was carried out using blood T cells: a sorted CD56 or NKG2C T cell subset, CD4+ or CD8+ T cells, or bulk PBMC T cells (not recorded which). CDR3 region: CASSAGQGVYNEQFF.